This T cell receptor beta chain was identified during a study of response to subunit inactivated influenza vaccine. Study-wide points: Few new T cells, the authors suggested, are recruited by each seasonal influenza vaccination.

Each CDR3 protein is one row after TCRdb ran MiXCR on the RT-PCR reads. The sample has about 580,000 distinct CDR3 sequences; 14% are singletons. This clonotype was recorded many times. Its target is not known. Germline V lookup: CDR1 LGHNA, CDR2 YSLEER. The V and J ends lost 5 bases and 0 bases respectively, with 14 bases between them. CDR3 size: 15 residues. The source was PBMCs from blood, collected 11 to 12 days after vaccination. The clonotype was recovered from a man in his fifties or sixties who received an inactivated influenza vaccine. V is TRBV4-3 and J is TRBJ2-7; a possible D gene is TRBD1 (6 bases). The CDR3 loop is CASSKQRGFSYEQYF. CDR3 DNA: TGCGCCAGCAGCAAGCAGAGGGGGTTCTCCTACGAGCAGTACTTC.